This T cell receptor (beta chain) emerged from a study of T cell responses to AZD1222 COVID-19 vaccine. In the study overall: Both about-4-week and about-12-week second-dose recipients were combined.

Overall study findings and caveats: Targets within unmutated variant regions were reportedly found for nearly half of spike-specific TCRs. Spike regions recognized by vaccine-associated CD4 TCRs spanned the protein, led by 160-218 and 743-854.

As regards this clone: Its antigen remains unknown.

Using immunoSEQ multiplex PCR, the repertoire was profiled, and TCRdb retains in-frame clones only, with some absent. The table records over 100,000 clones, around 84% of them present only once. Losses at the gene ends were 1 base for V and 4 bases for J; bases not matched to a gene: 6. Germline V gene data show CDR1 as LGHNA and CDR2 as YNFKEQ. The CDR3 covers 15 residues. This receptor was taken from an adult in good health. Source: peripheral blood, taken on day 0 of AZD1222 vaccination. This sequence joins TRBV4-2 and TRBJ1-2; TRBD1 aligns across 7 bases. The CDR3 reads CASSQATGDGYGYTF. CDR3 sequence (DNA): TGTGCCAGCAGCCAAGCTACAGGGGACGGCTATGGCTACACCTTC.